Below are 17 T cell receptor beta chains sequenced from a single sample in a study of OX40 agonist ivuxolimab in advanced cancers. Some clones are missing from TCRdb's copy, which holds only in-frame ones; the method was immunoSEQ multiplex PCR. The sample consists of 55,000 to 75,000 clones, 80% of them appearing once. This material consisted of CD4+ or CD8+ T cells sorted from blood, taken in a trial of the OX40 agonist ivuxolimab. The receptor set was obtained from an adult with an advanced solid tumor such as melanoma, head and neck, liver or kidney cancer.

The rearrangement joins TRBV5-1 to TRBJ2-1, with 12 bases identical to TRBD2. Unmatched junction bases numbered 10, after V lost 4 bases and J lost 5 bases. Germline V gene lookup returns CDR1 SGHRS and CDR2 YFSETQ. This CDR3 is 17 amino acids long. The CDR3 loop reads CASSPYLGLAGHNEQFF. CDR3 coding DNA: TGCGCCAGCAGCCCGTACCTCGGACTAGCGGGGCACAATGAGCAGTTCTTC.

This sequence joins TRBV15 and TRBJ2-7, with TRBD2 as a possible D gene (6 bases). Trimming removed 8 bases at V and 3 bases at J, with 26 bases between. This CDR3 region has 17 residues. Per the germline V gene, CDR1 is LNHNV and CDR2 is YYDKDF (reference sequence). In DNA, the CDR3 is TGTGCCACCCAGCCCCGGACTATTCGGGAGAAGTGCTACGAGCAGTACTTC. Amino acid sequence: CATQPRTIREKCYEQYF.

The chain carries TRBV4-1 and TRBJ1-3; D call uncertain. The germline CDR1 and CDR2 sequences are MGHRA and YSYEKL. This CDR3 has 14 residues. V gave up 2 bases and J gave up 3 bases, with 8 bases separating them. The CDR3: CASSQQINGNTIYF. The CDR3 DNA reads as TGCGCCAGCAGCCAACAGATTAATGGAAACACCATATATTTT.

The gene calls are TRBV5-4 and TRBJ2-2; no clear D gene. V shed 2 bases and J shed 9 bases, with 14 bases lying between them. Germline-derived CDR1 and CDR2 are SGHNT and YYREEE (reference sequence). This CDR3 is built from 14 residues. This CDR3 reads CASSLGLPARELFF. DNA for the CDR3: TGTGCCAGCAGCTTAGGGCTCCCGGCCCGGGAGCTGTTTTTT.

The V gene is TRBV28, the J gene TRBJ1-2; D gene unclear. Germline V gene lookup returns CDR1 MDHEN and CDR2 SYDVKM. The CDR3 is 14 residues long. Trimming cost V 5 bases and J 4 bases, with 14 bases left between them. The CDR3 DNA reads as TGTGCCAGCAGTAGCTGGGAGGGTGCCTATGGCTACACCTTC. Translated, it gives CASSSWEGAYGYTF.

V is TRBV19 and J is TRBJ2-2, with 12 bases identical to TRBD2. CDR1 and CDR2 (germline): LNHDA, SQIVND (reference sequence). This CDR3 comprises 16 residues. The trim removed 5 bases at V and 6 bases at J, leaving 7 bases unmatched. The DNA for the CDR3 is TGTGCCAGTAGTCCCCAGACTAGCGGGAGTCCCGGGGAGCTGTTTTTT. As protein: CASSPQTSGSPGELFF.

This clone was detected only a few times. The V and J genes are TRBV2 and TRBJ2-2; 7 bases match TRBD1. Trimming removed 6 bases from V and 6 bases from J; junction bases left unmatched: 19. This CDR3 is built from 18 residues. Looked up from germline, CDR1 is SNHLY and CDR2 is FYNNEI. The CDR3, as DNA: TGTGCCAGCAGACCCCTTACACCCTTCCTAGGACAGGCCGGGGAGCTGTTTTTT. Translating it yields CASRPLTPFLGQAGELFF.

This CDR3 reads CATTIERGKLFF. CDR3 nucleotide sequence: TGTGCCACGACTATTGAACGCGGAAAACTGTTTTTT. The chain joins TRBV6-6 to TRBJ1-4; no clear D. CDR1 and CDR2 (germline): MNHNY, SVGAGI (reference sequence). The CDR3 is made up of 12 amino acids. V was shortened by 10 bases and J by 10 bases, with 16 bases between the two germline ends.

The J gene is TRBJ2-2, the V gene TRBV11-2; D gene ambiguous. Germline CDR1 and CDR2: SGHAT and FQNNGV. This CDR3 has 13 residues. V lost 4 bases and J lost 3, with 6 bases in between. The CDR3 loop reads CASSSEYTGELFF. CDR3 DNA: TGTGCCAGCAGCTCGGAGTACACCGGGGAGCTGTTTTTT.

The V gene is TRBV5-1, the J gene TRBJ2-5; 10 bases align to TRBD2. Trimming at V came to 0 bases and at J to 3 bases, leaving 2 bases not matched to a gene. Germline loops: CDR1 SGHRS, CDR2 YFSETQ. This CDR3 is built from 15 residues. The CDR3 coding sequence is TGCGCCAGCAGCTTGGAACTAGCGGGAAAAGAGACCCAGTACTTC. Translating it yields CASSLELAGKETQYF.

This clone was seen only once. The rearrangement links TRBV9 to TRBJ2-7; D is perhaps TRBD1 or TRBD2 (6 bases each). Germline CDR1 reads SGDLS; CDR2 reads YYNGEE. The V end was cut by 3 bases, the J end by 7 bases, with 17 bases between. The CDR3 has 14 residues. DNA of the CDR3: TGTGCCAGCAGCGCCATAGGGGGGCCTTGGGAGCAGTACGTC. It is translated as CASSAIGGPWEQYV.

V gene TRBV10-3 combines with J gene TRBJ2-7, with D perhaps assigned TRBD1 or TRBD2 (5 bases each). CDR1 is ENHRY and CDR2 is SYGVKD in the germline V gene. Deletions cut 4 bases from V and 7 bases from J, with 11 bases between. The CDR3 spans 12 residues. The CDR3 nucleotides are TGTGCCATCAGTGTCGAGGGGAGAGAGCAGTACTTC. Protein: CAISVEGREQYF.

This clone was seen a few times. The rearrangement links TRBV5-6 to TRBJ1-2; D not certain. V was clipped by 4 bases and J by 2 bases, with 12 bases between them. The germline CDR1 and CDR2 sequences are SGHDT and YYEEEE. This CDR3 is 14 amino acids long. The CDR3 region is CASSDRGVNYGYTF. CDR3 sequence (DNA): TGTGCCAGCAGCGACCGAGGAGTCAACTATGGCTACACCTTC.

V usage is TRBV6-6 and J usage is TRBJ1-6; D is uncertain. In germline, CDR1 is MNHNY, CDR2 SVGAGI (reference sequence). Trimming left V 0 bases short and J 10 bases short, with 13 bases between. The CDR3 has 15 residues. CDR3 sequence reads: CASSYSKGSRSPLHF. For the CDR3, the DNA is TGTGCCAGCAGTTACTCGAAAGGGTCTCGGTCACCCCTCCACTTT.

The genes are TRBV29-1 and TRBJ2-1; tentative D call: TRBD2 (6 bases). Per the germline V gene, CDR1 is SQVTM and CDR2 is ANQGSEA. Between the trimmed V and J ends, which lost 7 bases and 1 base, there was a span of 14 bases. The CDR3 sequence is 14 residues long. The CDR3, as DNA: TGCAGCGCCTCGGGGAGGATGTCCTACAATGAGCAGTTCTTC. This gives the protein CSASGRMSYNEQFF.

This chain joins TRBV29-1 and TRBJ2-7; D is tentatively TRBD1 or TRBD2 (6 bases each). The CDR3 has 14 amino acids. The V end lost 2 bases, the J end lost 4 bases, and 15 bases lay between the germline ends. Germline V gene lookup returns CDR1 SQVTM and CDR2 ANQGSEA. CDR3 nucleotides: TGCAGCGTTGAACTCAGGGGCGGAGGGTACGAGCAGTACTTC. Translating gives CSVELRGGGYEQYF.

The chain recombines TRBV19 with TRBJ2-5; D possibly corresponds to TRBD2 (6 bases). V shed 0 bases and J shed 3 bases, with 8 bases lying between them. CDR1 and CDR2 (germline): LNHDA, SQIVND (reference sequence). The CDR3 extends over 14 amino acids. Here the CDR3 DNA reads TGTGCCAGTAGTATAGATGGACTAAAAGAGACCCAGTACTTC. Translation gives CASSIDGLKETQYF.